A single sample is the source of the 10 T cell receptor beta chains below, sequenced in a study of T cells after yellow fever vaccination. Each CDR3 protein is one row after TCRdb ran MiXCR on the 5' RACE reads. Here the sample spans about 580,000 distinct CDR3 sequences, less than 20% being singletons. The sample was PBMCs, taken about 5 days after the first yellow fever vaccination. These receptors came from a man aged 18 to 30 who received the YFV17D yellow fever vaccine.

This clonotype occurred a few times. This chain connects TRBV7-2 to TRBJ2-7; D is unresolved. Trimming removed 1 base at V and 3 bases at J, with 10 bases between. The CDR3 is 14 amino acids. Germline lookup yields CDR1 SGHTA and CDR2 FQGNSA. Here the CDR3 DNA reads TGTGCCAGCAGCTTAGGTGGCACCCGCTACGAGCAGTACTTC. The encoded protein is CASSLGGTRYEQYF.

The J gene is TRBJ2-5, the V gene TRBV6-5; 9 bases fit TRBD2. This CDR3 has 18 amino acids. Germline assignment: CDR1 MNHEY and CDR2 SVGAGI. V shed 0 bases and J 1 base; nucleotides not matched to a gene: 9. CDR3 amino acids: CASSYSIPSGGPQETQYF. The CDR3 DNA sequence: TGTGCCAGCAGTTACTCGATTCCCAGCGGGGGGCCCCAAGAGACCCAGTACTTC.

In this sample, this clonotype turned up many times. The chain couples TRBV20-1 to TRBJ1-5; D call uncertain. The CDR3 length is 13 residues. CDR1 is DFQATT, CDR2 SNEGSKA, per germline (reference sequence). V lost 6 bases and J 5 bases, leaving 14 bases between the germline ends. This chain's CDR3 is CSASPDLDQPQHF. CDR3 coding DNA: TGCAGTGCCTCTCCCGACTTGGATCAGCCCCAGCATTTT.

In this sample, this clonotype turned up a few times. The chain couples TRBV7-3 to TRBJ1-1, with D maybe TRBD1 (5 bases). The CDR3 has 12 amino acids. Trimming took off 5 bases at V and 7 bases at J, with 11 bases between the two ends. CDR1 and CDR2 from the germline V gene are SGHTA and FQGTGA. CDR3 residues: CASSPGGDEAFF. The CDR3, as DNA: TGTGCCAGCAGCCCTGGGGGGGATGAAGCTTTCTTT.

V and J are TRBV28 and TRBJ1-5; 7 bases are a match to TRBD1. Germline CDR1 reads MDHEN; CDR2 reads SYDVKM. This CDR3 has 14 amino acids. With V trimmed by 5 bases and J by 7 bases, 8 bases remained unmatched. The chain's CDR3 is CASSTGQDWQPQHF. CDR3 coding DNA: TGTGCCAGCAGTACCGGACAGGACTGGCAGCCCCAGCATTTT.

V usage is TRBV12-3 or TRBV12-4 and J usage is TRBJ2-1; a weak D match, TRBD1 (6 bases). The CDR3 consists of 14 residues. Trimming stripped 7 bases from V and 5 bases from J, with 15 bases between. CDR3: CASTPVGADNEQFF. The CDR3, as DNA: TGTGCCAGCACCCCAGTGGGGGCCGACAATGAGCAGTTCTTC.

J is TRBJ1-1 and V is TRBV7-6, with D tentatively TRBD1 (5 bases). This CDR3 region has 15 residues. Germline V CDR1 and CDR2: SGHVS, FNYEAQ. The V and J ends lost 5 bases and 0 bases respectively, with 13 bases between them. The CDR3 sequence is CASSPSQGMNTEAFF. As DNA, the CDR3 is TGTGCCAGCAGCCCCTCGCAGGGCATGAACACTGAAGCTTTCTTT.

The gene calls are TRBV4-1 and TRBJ2-2, with D possibly being TRBD1 (5 bases). The CDR3 has 15 amino acids. Per the germline V gene, CDR1 is MGHRA and CDR2 is YSYEKL. V was cut by 6 bases and J by 0 bases, with 11 bases left in between. This CDR3 reads CASRGAGSNTGELFF. The DNA for the CDR3 is TGCGCCAGCAGAGGGGCCGGATCGAACACCGGGGAGCTGTTTTTT.

The chain has TRBV20-1 and TRBJ1-2; tentative D call: TRBD1 (5 bases). The V gene's germline CDR1 is DFQATT and CDR2 SNEGSKA (reference sequence). This CDR3 comprises 14 residues. This chain's CDR3 is CISNPGQGSRGYTF. The CDR3 DNA reads as TGCATCTCGAACCCGGGTCAGGGCTCGCGGGGCTACACCTTC.

The V and J genes are TRBV20-1 and TRBJ1-2, with TRBD1 identical over 9 bases. The ends lost 6 bases at V and 2 bases at J; junction bases unmatched: 7. This CDR3 contains 14 residues. Germline V gene data show CDR1 as DFQATT and CDR2 as SNEGSKA (reference sequence). The CDR3 loop is CSASTGGANYGYTF. The CDR3 DNA is TGCAGTGCCTCCACAGGGGGCGCGAACTATGGCTACACCTTC.